Each of the 29 T cell receptor beta chains below was sequenced from the same sample in a study of blood T cells in healthy people across ages. Combining a sample-barcoded 5' primer with a J-beta primer mix, a second PCR ran for roughly 7 to 12 cycles. TCRdb re-called the 5' RACE reads with MiXCR, one entry per CDR3 protein. Of 1.8 million or so distinct CDR3 sequences in the sample, 30% to 40% were seen once. Source material: blood. The receptors come from a human donor in good health.

This clonotype was counted between two and nine times. The CDR3 coding sequence is TGTGCCATCAGTGAGTCTGTTAGCGGGGATGTCGAGCAGTACTTC. Amino acids: CAISESVSGDVEQYF. The J gene is TRBJ2-7, the V gene TRBV10-3, with 8 bases identical to TRBD2. With 0 bases clipped from V and 6 bases from J, the junction kept 7 bases outside the gene matches. The germline gives CDR1 ENHRY, CDR2 SYGVKD. The CDR3 totals 15 residues.

This clonotype has a handful of counts. The chain is built from TRBV12-3 or TRBV12-4 and TRBJ1-1; D ambiguous. Between the trimmed V and J ends, which lost 7 bases and 0 bases, there was a span of 6 bases. This CDR3 has 12 residues. CDR3 in amino acids: CASTPMNTEAFF. The CDR3 DNA sequence: TGTGCCAGCACCCCAATGAACACTGAAGCTTTCTTT.

The V and J genes are TRBV6-5 and TRBJ2-4; D gene ambiguous. The DNA end is more similar to TRBJ2-7, so the J call may be wrong. CDR3 size: 14 residues. Germline-derived CDR1 and CDR2 are MNHEY and SVGAGI. The CDR3, as DNA: TGTGCCAGCAGTTACGGAGTCAGCATCGACGAGCAGTACTTC. Translation gives CASSYGVSIDEQYF.

This clonotype was picked up many times. The V call is TRBV12-3 or TRBV12-4, the J call TRBJ2-1; D remains ambiguous. This CDR3 is 13 amino acids long. V dropped 6 bases and J dropped 0 bases, with 6 bases sitting between them. This chain's CDR3 is CASRASSYNEQFF. CDR3 nucleotides: TGTGCCAGCAGGGCTAGCTCCTACAATGAGCAGTTCTTC.

This clonotype has more than one count but fewer than ten. The chain carries TRBV29-1 and TRBJ1-2; D unresolved. Between the trimmed V and J ends, which lost 2 bases and 3 bases, there was a span of 10 bases. CDR1 SQVTM and CDR2 ANQGSEA come from the germline V gene. The CDR3 covers 13 residues. Here the CDR3 reads CSVEYRLYYGYTF. The DNA for the CDR3 is TGCAGCGTTGAATACAGACTTTACTATGGCTACACCTTC.

CDR3 protein: CASSVGGQGPHRYEQYF. The CDR3 nucleotides read TGTGCCAGCAGCGTAGGGGGACAGGGGCCCCATAGGTACGAGCAGTACTTC. This sequence joins TRBV9 and TRBJ2-7; 10 bases match TRBD1. CDR1 is SGDLS, CDR2 YYNGEE, per germline. CDR3 length: 17 amino acids. V trimming: 0 bases; J trimming: 4 bases; junction bases outside the gene matches: 10.

This clonotype was recorded a few times. This chain uses TRBV12-3 or TRBV12-4 with TRBJ1-4, with D possibly matching TRBD1 (5 bases). Trimming cost V 3 bases and J 15 bases, with 23 bases left between them. The CDR3 extends over 15 amino acids. CDR3 sequence reads: CASSLNDGGMKGLFF. Here the CDR3 DNA reads TGTGCCAGCAGTTTGAATGACGGGGGGATGAAAGGATTGTTTTTT.

This chain joins TRBV13 and TRBJ1-1; no firm D call. This CDR3 has 13 amino acids. V shed 3 bases and J shed 4 bases, with 9 bases lying between them. The germline V gene has CDR1 PRHDT and CDR2 FYEKMQ (reference sequence). The CDR3 region has the DNA TGTGCCAGCAGCTTTCCGATTAGCACTGAAGCTTTCTTT. Encoded protein: CASSFPISTEAFF. Variable domain in full (rest from reference TRBV13 and TRBJ1-1): AAGVIQSPRHLIKEKRETATLKCYPIPRHDTVYWYQQGPGQDPQFLISFYEKMQSDKGSIPDRFSAQQFSDYHSELNMSSLELGDSALYFCASSFPISTEAFFGQGTRLTVV.

This sequence joins TRBV9 and TRBJ2-1; 11 bases match TRBD2. Germline V lookup: CDR1 SGDLS, CDR2 YYNGEE. The junction had 6 bases not matched to a gene; V was cut back by 0 bases and J by 7 bases. CDR3 length: 16 amino acids. Here the CDR3 reads CASSVVIAGGLNEQFF. Here the CDR3 DNA reads TGTGCCAGCAGCGTAGTGATAGCGGGGGGGCTGAATGAGCAGTTCTTC.

The chain is built from TRBV7-3 and TRBJ1-1; 7 bases map to TRBD1. The CDR3 is 15 amino acids. Germline-derived CDR1 and CDR2 are SGHTA and FQGTGA. Trimming at V came to 2 bases and at J to 1 base, leaving 4 bases not matched to a gene. CDR3 amino acids: CASSLWGQQNTEAFF. Here the CDR3 DNA reads TGTGCCAGCAGCTTATGGGGACAGCAGAACACTGAAGCTTTCTTT. Full variable domain (missing parts from reference TRBV7-3 and TRBJ1-1): GAGVSQTPSNKVTEKGKYVELRCDPISGHTALYWYRQSLGQGPEFLIYFQGTGAADDSGLPNDRFFAVRPEGSVSTLKIQRTERGDSAVYLCASSLWGQQNTEAFFGQGTRLTVV.

This clonotype was detected only a few times. J is TRBJ2-1 and V is TRBV4-1, with TRBD2 matching 11 bases. The ends lost 0 bases at V and 9 bases at J; junction bases unmatched: 10. The length of the CDR3 is 17 residues. Germline values: CDR1 MGHRA, CDR2 YSYEKL. The DNA of the CDR3 is TGCGCCAGCAGCCAAGATAAGGTAGCGGGGGGGCTTGGTGAGCAGTTCTTC. It codes for CASSQDKVAGGLGEQFF.

There are a few counts of this clonotype. V gene TRBV2 combines with J gene TRBJ1-2; 7 bases line up with TRBD1. V shed 7 bases, J shed 7 bases, and the junction held 6 bases outside the gene matches. CDR1 is SNHLY, CDR2 FYNNEI, per germline. There are 12 residues in the CDR3. The CDR3 nucleotides are TGTGCCAGCACAGAGGGGGCGGTTGGCTACACCTTC. Protein product: CASTEGAVGYTF.

This clonotype was observed a handful of times. This chain joins TRBV6-1 and TRBJ2-6, with D unclear. CDR3 size: 14 residues. Between the trimmed V and J ends, which lost 6 bases and 2 bases, there was a span of 8 bases. CDR1 is MNHNS, CDR2 SASEGT, per germline. In nucleotides, the CDR3 is TGTGCCAGCAGGCCAAGTACTGGGGCCAACGTCCTGACTTTC. Residues: CASRPSTGANVLTF.

CDR3 sequence (DNA): TGTGCCAGCAGCTTAGACCTAGCGGGCGGGGTAGGGTACTTC. Residues: CASSLDLAGGVGYF. This chain uses TRBV7-2 with TRBJ2-5, with 8 bases aligning to TRBD2. The germline V gene encodes CDR1 SGHTA and CDR2 FQGNSA. With 1 base clipped from V and 13 bases from J, the junction kept 11 bases outside the gene matches. The length of the CDR3 is 14 residues.

This clonotype has only a few counts. The chain combines TRBV28 with TRBJ1-2, with D unresolved. V was cut by 5 bases and J by 8 bases, with 9 bases left in between. Germline CDR1 MDHEN, CDR2 SYDVKM. The CDR3 is 11 amino acids. The CDR3 nucleotides read TGTGCCAGCAGTACAAAGCGAGGCTACACCTTC. It codes for CASSTKRGYTF.

A note on this clonotype: The junction does not match germline at one end; this may be a read error. The chain has TRBV2 and TRBJ2-3, with 7 bases matching TRBD2. CDR3 size: 16 residues. Germline CDR1 SNHLY, CDR2 FYNNEI. CDR3 residues: CASSSSTSPSTGTQYF. CDR3 sequence (DNA): TGTGCCAGCAGTTCGTCGACTAGCCCCAGCACAGGTACGCAGTATTTT. The variable domain in full, completed from reference TRBV2 and TRBJ2-3, reads EPEVTQTPSHQVTQMGQEVILRCVPISNHLYFYWYRQILGQKVEFLVSFYNNEISEKSEIFDDQFSVERPDGSNFTLKIRSTKLEDSAMYFCASSSSTSPSTGTQYFGPGTRLTVL.

This clonotype appeared a few times. The chain links TRBV7-3 to TRBJ1-1; D ambiguous. The germline gives CDR1 SGHTA, CDR2 FQGTGA. The V end lost 4 bases, the J end lost 3 bases, and 9 bases lay between the germline ends. The CDR3 has 13 amino acids. CDR3 sequence reads: CASSSQEYTEAFF. The CDR3 DNA sequence: TGTGCCAGCAGCTCCCAGGAGTACACTGAAGCTTTCTTT.

This clonotype was counted only a few times. The CDR3 reads CSAIGGTGELFF. The CDR3 nucleotides are TGCAGCGCAATTGGGGGGACCGGGGAGCTGTTTTTT. The V and J genes are TRBV29-1 and TRBJ2-2; a weak D match, TRBD2 (6 bases). The CDR3 contains 12 residues. The V end lost 7 bases, the J end lost 5 bases, and 11 bases lay between the germline ends. Germline-derived CDR1 and CDR2 are SQVTM and ANQGSEA.

The chain couples TRBV20-1 to TRBJ2-1; D might be TRBD2 (5 bases). In germline, CDR1 is DFQATT, CDR2 SNEGSKA (reference sequence). Between the trimmed V and J ends, which lost 6 bases and 0 bases, there was a span of 18 bases. The CDR3 runs 16 residues. The CDR3 protein is CSASMLSGSSYNEQFF. CDR3 DNA sequence: TGCAGTGCCTCAATGTTAAGCGGAAGCTCCTACAATGAGCAGTTCTTC.

There are a few counts of this clonotype. The chain has TRBV3-2 and TRBJ2-1. TRBV3-2 is noted as a pseudogene. The CDR3 runs to 11 residues. The CDR3 sequence: CASSPRYEQFF. The CDR3 bases are TGTGCCAGCAGTCCGAGATATGAGCAGTTCTTC.

In DNA, the CDR3 is TGTGCCAGCAGTTTTTTGCCGACTCACATTCACACAGATACGCAGTATTTT. This sequence encodes CASSFLPTHIHTDTQYF. The rearrangement joins TRBV12-3 or TRBV12-4 to TRBJ2-3; D is undetermined. Trimming took 3 bases from V and 2 from J, leaving 18 bases between them. CDR3 size: 17 residues.

The sample holds a few counts of this clonotype. The chain carries TRBV7-3 and TRBJ2-5; 7 bases align to TRBD2. The CDR3 contains 15 residues. CDR1 is SGHTA and CDR2 is FQGTGA in the germline V gene. Unmatched junction bases numbered 5, after V lost 0 bases and J lost 4 bases. This CDR3 reads CASSLTAGEGETQYF. The CDR3 DNA reads as TGTGCCAGCAGCTTAACGGCGGGGGAGGGAGAGACCCAGTACTTC.

This clonotype showed up just a few times. The chain links TRBV2 to TRBJ2-7; maybe TRBD1 (6 bases). Trimming took 6 bases from V and 4 from J, leaving 16 bases between them. This CDR3 is 14 amino acids long. Germline CDR1 SNHLY, CDR2 FYNNEI. CDR3 coding DNA: TGTGCCAGCAGATCAGGGGTCCTGTCGTACGAGCAGTACTTC. Its translation is CASRSGVLSYEQYF.

The gene calls are TRBV5-1 and TRBJ1-4; perhaps TRBD1 as D (5 bases). Trimming removed 4 bases at V and 8 bases at J, with 18 bases between. Germline V CDR1 and CDR2: SGHRS, YFSETQ. CDR3 length: 15 amino acids. The CDR3 region has the DNA TGCGCCAGCAGCCTGCGGGGCAACCTGGGAGAAAAACTGTTTTTT. It codes for CASSLRGNLGEKLFF.

CDR3 nucleotide sequence: TGTGCCAGCACGAGATCCGCCTCAGCGGGGGGTGGCACAGATACGCAGTATTTT. The encoded protein is CASTRSASAGGGTDTQYF. The chain recombines TRBV18 with TRBJ2-3; 9 positions match TRBD2. The J segment lost 1 base and the V segment lost 8 bases, leaving 16 bases of the junction unmatched. The CDR3 totals 18 residues. Germline CDR1 and CDR2: KGHSH and LQKENI.

The V call is TRBV12-3 or TRBV12-4, the J call TRBJ2-7; 9 bases agree with TRBD2. V trimming: 8 bases; J trimming: 2 bases; junction bases outside the gene matches: 7. The CDR3 totals 14 residues. CDR3 sequence: CASVGSGGPYEQYF. The CDR3 DNA follows: TGTGCCAGCGTTGGCAGCGGGGGGCCCTACGAGCAGTACTTC.

About this clonotype itself: A junction boundary mismatches the germline segment, possibly from a read error. V and J are TRBV20-1 and TRBJ1-4; possible D gene TRBD1, 6 bases. The CDR3 is 13 amino acids. Germline CDR1 DFQATT, CDR2 SNEGSKA (reference sequence). CDR3 sequence reads: CSASDRTSEKLFF. CDR3 sequence (DNA): TGCAGTGCTTCGGACAGAACTAGTGAAAAACTGTTTTTT.

The gene calls are TRBV5-1 and TRBJ1-4; 7 bases are a match to TRBD1. Germline CDR1 SGHRS, CDR2 YFSETQ. This CDR3 has 16 amino acids. The J segment lost 8 bases and the V segment lost 0 bases, leaving 10 bases of the junction unmatched. The DNA of the CDR3 is TGCGCCAGCAGCTTGGAGCTGGGACAGAGGAACGAAAAACTGTTTTTT. This codes for CASSLELGQRNEKLFF.

This rearrangement joins TRBV7-3 to TRBJ2-3, with 10 nucleotides matching TRBD2. From germline, CDR1 is SGHTA and CDR2 FQGTGA. This CDR3 region has 15 residues. The V gene end was trimmed by 5 bases and the J gene end by 3 bases; junction bases not matched to a gene: 5. The CDR3 protein is CASSTLAGETDTQYF. CDR3 in DNA: TGTGCCAGCAGCACCCTAGCGGGAGAGACAGATACGCAGTATTTT.